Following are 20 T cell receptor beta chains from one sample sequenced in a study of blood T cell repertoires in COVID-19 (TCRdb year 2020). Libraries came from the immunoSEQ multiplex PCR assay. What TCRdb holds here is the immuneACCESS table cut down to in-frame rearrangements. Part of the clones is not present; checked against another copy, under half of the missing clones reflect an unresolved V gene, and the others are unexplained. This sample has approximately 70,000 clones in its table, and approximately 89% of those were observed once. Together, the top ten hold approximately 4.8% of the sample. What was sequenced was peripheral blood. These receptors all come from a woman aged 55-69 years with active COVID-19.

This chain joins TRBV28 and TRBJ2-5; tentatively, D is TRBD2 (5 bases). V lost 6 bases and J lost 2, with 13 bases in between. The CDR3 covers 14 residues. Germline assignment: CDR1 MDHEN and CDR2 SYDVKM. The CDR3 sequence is CASRPTRPQETQYF. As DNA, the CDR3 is TGTGCCAGCAGACCTACTAGGCCGCAAGAGACCCAGTACTTC.

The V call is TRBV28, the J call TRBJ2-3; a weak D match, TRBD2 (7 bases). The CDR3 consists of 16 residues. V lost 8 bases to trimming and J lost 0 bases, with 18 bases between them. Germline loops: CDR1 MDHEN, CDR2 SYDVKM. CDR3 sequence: CASSTLGGHSTDTQYF. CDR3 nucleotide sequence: TGTGCCAGCTCTACCCTCGGGGGGCACAGCACAGATACGCAGTATTTT. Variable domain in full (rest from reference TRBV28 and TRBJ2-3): DVKVTQSSRYLVKRTGEKVFLECVQDMDHENMFWYRQDPGLGLRLIYFSYDVKMKEKGDIPEGYSVSREKKERFSLILESASTNQTSMYLCASSTLGGHSTDTQYFGPGTRLTVL.

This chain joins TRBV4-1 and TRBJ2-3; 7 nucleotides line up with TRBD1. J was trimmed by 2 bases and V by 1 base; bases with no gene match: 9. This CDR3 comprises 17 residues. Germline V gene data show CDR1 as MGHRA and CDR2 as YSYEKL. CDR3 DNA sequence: TGCGCCAGCAGCCAAGCATCCACAGGGGCCCTCACAGATACGCAGTATTTT. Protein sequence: CASSQASTGALTDTQYF.

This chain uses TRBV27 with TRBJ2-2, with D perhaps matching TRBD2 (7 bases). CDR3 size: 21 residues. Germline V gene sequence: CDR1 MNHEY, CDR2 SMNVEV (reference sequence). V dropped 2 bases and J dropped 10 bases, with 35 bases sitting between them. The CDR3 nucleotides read TGTGCCAGCAGTTTAGTAGGTTGGCGGCCGGGGGGCCCCCCCAAACCGCCGGAGCTGTTTTTT. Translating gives CASSLVGWRPGGPPKPPELFF.

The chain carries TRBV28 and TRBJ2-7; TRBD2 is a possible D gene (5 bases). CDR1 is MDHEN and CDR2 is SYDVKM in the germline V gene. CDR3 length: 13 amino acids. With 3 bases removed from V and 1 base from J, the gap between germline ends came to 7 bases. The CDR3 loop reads CASSFSGSYEQYF. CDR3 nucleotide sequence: TGTGCCAGCAGTTTCAGCGGTTCCTACGAGCAGTACTTC.

The CDR3: CASSVAAGGGRGTEAFF. The CDR3 bases are TGTGCCAGCAGTGTTGCGGCAGGGGGCGGTCGGGGCACTGAAGCTTTCTTT. The rearrangement uses TRBV6-1 and TRBJ1-1, with TRBD1 matching over 8 bases. This CDR3 is 17 amino acids long. V lost 4 bases, J lost 4 bases, and 14 bases stayed unmatched. Per germline, CDR1 MNHNS and CDR2 SASEGT.

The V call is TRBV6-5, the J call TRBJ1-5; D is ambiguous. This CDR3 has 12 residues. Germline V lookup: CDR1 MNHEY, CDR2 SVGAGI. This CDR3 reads CAAADSNQPQHF. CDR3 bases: TGTGCTGCGGCAGATAGCAATCAGCCCCAGCATTTT.

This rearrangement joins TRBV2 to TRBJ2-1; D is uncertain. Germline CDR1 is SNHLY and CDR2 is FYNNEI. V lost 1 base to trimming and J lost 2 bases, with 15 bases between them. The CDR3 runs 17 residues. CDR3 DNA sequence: TGTGCCAGCAGTGAAGTGGCCTTCGGAGCCCCCTACAATGAGCAGTTCTTC. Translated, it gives CASSEVAFGAPYNEQFF.

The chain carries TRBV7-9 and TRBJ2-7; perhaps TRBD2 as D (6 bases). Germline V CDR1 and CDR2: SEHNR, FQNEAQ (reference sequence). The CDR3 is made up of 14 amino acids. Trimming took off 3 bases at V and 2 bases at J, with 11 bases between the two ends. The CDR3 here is CASSLGGSTYEQYF. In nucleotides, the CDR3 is TGTGCCAGCAGCTTGGGGGGTTCTACCTACGAGCAGTACTTC.

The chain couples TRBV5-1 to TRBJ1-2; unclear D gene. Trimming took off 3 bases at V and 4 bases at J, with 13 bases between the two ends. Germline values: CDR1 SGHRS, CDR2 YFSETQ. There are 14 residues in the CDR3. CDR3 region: CASSYNEQTYGYTF. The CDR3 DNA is TGCGCCAGCAGCTATAACGAACAGACCTATGGCTACACCTTC.

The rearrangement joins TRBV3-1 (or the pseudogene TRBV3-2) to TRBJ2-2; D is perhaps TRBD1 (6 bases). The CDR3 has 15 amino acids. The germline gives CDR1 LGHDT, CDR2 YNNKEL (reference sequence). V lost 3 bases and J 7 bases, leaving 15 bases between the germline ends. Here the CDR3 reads CASSQIQGLGGELFF. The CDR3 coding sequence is TGTGCCAGCAGCCAGATACAGGGTTTAGGCGGGGAGCTGTTTTTT.

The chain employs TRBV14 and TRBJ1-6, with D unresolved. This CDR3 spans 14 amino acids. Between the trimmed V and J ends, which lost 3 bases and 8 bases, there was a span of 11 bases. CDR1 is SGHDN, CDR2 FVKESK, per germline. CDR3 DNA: TGTGCCAGCAGCCACGACCAGAGGTATTCACCCCTCCACTTT. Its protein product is CASSHDQRYSPLHF.

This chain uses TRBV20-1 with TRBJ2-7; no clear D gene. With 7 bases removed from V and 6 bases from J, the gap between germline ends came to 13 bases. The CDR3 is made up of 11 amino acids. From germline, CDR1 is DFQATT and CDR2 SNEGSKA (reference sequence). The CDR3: CSVSEIGEQYF. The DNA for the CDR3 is TGCAGTGTCAGCGAAATTGGCGAGCAGTACTTC.

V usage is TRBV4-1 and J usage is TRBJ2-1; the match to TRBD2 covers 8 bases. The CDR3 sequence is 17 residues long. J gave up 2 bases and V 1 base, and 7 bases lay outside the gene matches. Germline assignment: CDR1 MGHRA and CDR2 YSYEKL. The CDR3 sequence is CASSQGISGTTYNEQFF. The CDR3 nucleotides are TGCGCCAGCAGCCAAGGCATTAGCGGGACCACCTACAATGAGCAGTTCTTC.

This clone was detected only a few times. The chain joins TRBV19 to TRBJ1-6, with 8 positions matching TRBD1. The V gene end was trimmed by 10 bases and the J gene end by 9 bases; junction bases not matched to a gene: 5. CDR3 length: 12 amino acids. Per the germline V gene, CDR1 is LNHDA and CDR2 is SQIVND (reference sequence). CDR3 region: CATGDRGSPLHF. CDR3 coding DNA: TGTGCCACTGGAGACAGGGGTTCACCCCTCCACTTT.

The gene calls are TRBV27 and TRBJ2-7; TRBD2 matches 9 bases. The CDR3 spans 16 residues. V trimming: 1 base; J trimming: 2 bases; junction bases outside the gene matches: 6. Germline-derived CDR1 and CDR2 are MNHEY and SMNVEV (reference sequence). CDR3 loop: CASSLFPGLATYEQYF. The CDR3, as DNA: TGTGCCAGCAGTTTATTCCCGGGACTAGCTACCTACGAGCAGTACTTC.

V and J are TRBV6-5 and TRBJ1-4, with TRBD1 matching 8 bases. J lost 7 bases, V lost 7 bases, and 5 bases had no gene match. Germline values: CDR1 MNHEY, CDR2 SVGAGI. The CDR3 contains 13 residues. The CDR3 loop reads CASTTGGSEKLFF. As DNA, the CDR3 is TGTGCCAGCACAACAGGGGGATCTGAAAAACTGTTTTTT.

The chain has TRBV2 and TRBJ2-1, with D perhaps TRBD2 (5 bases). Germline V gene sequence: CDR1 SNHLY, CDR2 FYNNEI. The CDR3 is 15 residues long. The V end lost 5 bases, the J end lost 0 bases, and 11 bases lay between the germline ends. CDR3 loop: CASSRTQSSYNEQFF. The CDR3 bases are TGTGCCAGCAGTCGGACTCAGAGCTCCTACAATGAGCAGTTCTTC.

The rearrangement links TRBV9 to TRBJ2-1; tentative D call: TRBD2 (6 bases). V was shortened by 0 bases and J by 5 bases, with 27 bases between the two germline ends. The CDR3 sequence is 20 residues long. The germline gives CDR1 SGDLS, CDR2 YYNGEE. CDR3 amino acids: CASSVATGTRVMGLHNEQFF. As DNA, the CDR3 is TGTGCCAGCAGCGTAGCTACGGGGACTCGAGTAATGGGGCTCCACAATGAGCAGTTCTTC.

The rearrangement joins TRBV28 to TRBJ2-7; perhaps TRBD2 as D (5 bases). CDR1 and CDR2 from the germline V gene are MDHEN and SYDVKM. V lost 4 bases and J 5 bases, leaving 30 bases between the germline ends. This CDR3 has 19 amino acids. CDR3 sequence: CASSSVRVEGKRVADEQYF. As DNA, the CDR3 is TGTGCCAGCAGTTCGGTGCGAGTTGAGGGCAAAAGGGTGGCGGACGAGCAGTACTTC.